A selection of T cell receptor beta chains follows, all from one sample in a study of OX40 agonist ivuxolimab in advanced cancers. Here immunoSEQ multiplex PCR was the method, and the copy in TCRdb shows in-frame clones only, minus some. The sample includes some 37,000 clones, around 73% seen only once; the top ten take roughly a fifth. This sample comprised CD4+ or CD8+ T cells sorted from blood, obtained in a trial of the OX40 agonist ivuxolimab. The receptors here all came from an adult with an advanced solid tumor such as melanoma, head and neck, liver or kidney cancer. CDR3s include the opening cysteine and the closing phenylalanine or tryptophan. The D gene is left open where the match is weak. Not all rows give a size; the values are once, few, many and, for expanded clones, a class.

>TRBJ1-2|NA|NA|TRBV2
TGTGCCAGCAGTGAAGGTGACGGAAACTATGGCTACACCTTC
CASSEGDGNYGYTF
>TRBJ1-1|NA|NA|TRBV28
TGTGCCAGCAGTTTAGTGGGGACTCACACTGAAGCTTTCTTT
CASSLVGTHTEAFF
>TRBJ1-5|NA|NA|TRBV4-3
TGCGCCAGCAGCCAAGATCTTTGTGGGGGGGAAGGAAGCAATCAGCCCCAGCATTTT
CASSQDLCGGEGSNQPQHF
>TRBJ2-5|NA|NA|TRBV5-6
TGTGCCAGCAGCTTGATCTCAGGGAGGGAGACCCAGTACTTC
CASSLISGRETQYF
>TRBJ2-5|NA|NA|TRBV7-9
TGTGCCAGCATCAACAGTGAGGGGGGAGAGACCCAGTACTTC
CASINSEGGETQYF
>TRBJ1-3|TRBD1|NA|TRBV6-5
TGTGCCAGCAGTTACTCGCAGGGGGCGAACACCATATATTTT
CASSYSQGANTIYF
>TRBJ2-3|TRBD2|NA|TRBV4-1
TGCGCCAGCAGCCAAGAGGCTAGCGGGAGGAGGAGCACAGATACGCAGTATTTT
CASSQEASGRRSTDTQYF
>TRBJ1-1|NA|few|TRBV7-9
TGTGCCAGCAGCTTACCAGGGGTCACTGAAGCTTTCTTT
CASSLPGVTEAFF
>TRBJ1-2|NA|NA|TRBV27
TGTGCCAGCAGTTTTGGGCCTGGGAATGGCTACACCTTC
CASSFGPGNGYTF
>TRBJ2-1|TRBD2|NA|TRBV7-8
TGTGCCAGCAGCCTACTAGCGGGAGTTGGCAATGAGCAGTTCTTC
CASSLLAGVGNEQFF
>TRBJ1-4|NA|NA|TRBV14
TGTGCCAGCAGCCAACTTGGGGAAGAAAAACTGTTTTTT
CASSQLGEEKLFF
>TRBJ1-6|NA|NA|TRBV14
TGTGCCAGCAGCCAAGGCAGACCGGGATTTAATTCACCCCTCCACTTT
CASSQGRPGFNSPLHF
>TRBJ2-2|NA|NA|TRBV2
TGTGCCAGCAGGAGAGGGGAGAACACCGGGGAGCTGTTTTTT
CASRRGENTGELFF
>TRBJ2-1|NA|few|TRBV28
TGTGCCAGCAGCGTGGGTACAAGCTACTACAATGAGCAGTTCTTC
CASSVGTSYYNEQFF
>TRBJ2-5|NA|many|TRBV6-6
TGTGCCAGCAGACCCGACTACTTCCAAGAGACCCAGTACTTC
CASRPDYFQETQYF
>TRBJ1-4|NA|NA|TRBV28
TGTGCCAGCAGTTACCGAGGATTTGAAAAACTGTTTTTT
CASSYRGFEKLFF
>TRBJ2-7|NA|NA|TRBV28
TGTGCCAGCAGTCTGCCTCTTCCCTTTGAGCAGTACTTC
CASSLPLPFEQYF
>TRBJ2-3|NA|NA|TRBV7-9
TGTGCCAGCAGCTCGAACCTCCAGGTCAGCACAGATACGCAGTATTTT
CASSSNLQVSTDTQYF
>TRBJ2-7|NA|NA|TRBV19
TGTGCCAGTAGTAACAACAGGGAGGTCCACGAGCAGTACTTC
CASSNNREVHEQYF
>TRBJ2-3|TRBD2|NA|TRBV28
TGTGCCAGCAGTTTTGGCGGGAGTGCGGATACGCAGTATTTT
CASSFGGSADTQYF
>TRBJ1-1|NA|NA|TRBV9
TGTGCCAGCAGCGAAGAGATTGTCGGGGGGGAAGCTTTCTTT
CASSEEIVGGEAFF
>TRBJ1-4|NA|NA|TRBV4-3
TGCGCCAGCAGCCAAGATCTAGTACGGGTACGGGGCGCGGAGGAAAAACTGTTTTTT
CASSQDLVRVRGAEEKLFF
>TRBJ2-1|TRBD1|NA|TRBV7-8
TGTGCCAGCAGCGCATACAGGGGGCGTAGCGGAATACCGAGCTCCTACAATGAGCAGTTCTTC
CASSAYRGRSGIPSSYNEQFF
>TRBJ2-7|NA|NA|TRBV5-6
TGTGCCAGCAGCTTGTACTCCTACGAGCAGTACTTC
CASSLYSYEQYF
>TRBJ1-1|NA|NA|TRBV28
TGTGCCAGCATCGGGTTACAGGACCTAATGAACACTGAAGCTTTCTTT
CASIGLQDLMNTEAFF
>TRBJ2-5|TRBD1|NA|TRBV10-1
TGCGCCAGCAGTGCGGGACAGCAAGAGACCCAGTACTTC
CASSAGQQETQYF
>TRBJ1-6|TRBD1|once|TRBV23-1
TGCGCCAGCAGTCGTGGACAGGGGGCTAGCTCCTATAATTCACCCCTCCACTTT
CASSRGQGASSYNSPLHF
>TRBJ2-7|NA|NA|TRBV5-6
TGTGCCAGCAGCTTGGGGCAGGGAGACGAGCAGTACTTC
CASSLGQGDEQYF
>TRBJ1-5|NA|NA|TRBV6-6
TGTGCCAGCAGTTACGTGGTGGGTCAGCCCCAGCATTTT
CASSYVVGQPQHF
>TRBJ2-5|NA|NA|TRBV21-1
TGTGCCAGCAGCCAGAAGTCCGGGACGGAAAAAAACCTCCGGCGGGAGCAGTACTTC
CASSQKSGTEKNLRREQYF
>TRBJ2-2|NA|NA|TRBV9
TGTGCCAGCAGCGTAGGGAGGGCCGGGGAGCTGTTTTTT
CASSVGRAGELFF
>TRBJ2-3|TRBD2|once|TRBV28
TGTGCCAGCACCTCCGTTAGCGGGAAATACGTATCAGATACGCAGTATTTT
CASTSVSGKYVSDTQYF
>TRBJ1-5|NA|NA|TRBV15
TGTGCCACCACACTCCAGGGCGGCCAGCCCCAGCATTTT
CATTLQGGQPQHF
>TRBJ1-5|TRBD1|few|TRBV28
TGTGCCAGCAGCTCAGCAGGGGGCGCGGGGCAGCCCCAGCATTTT
CASSSAGGAGQPQHF
>TRBJ2-7|TRBD1|NA|TRBV2
TGTGCCAGCAGCGGGGGACAGGGTATGTACTACGAGCAGTACTTC
CASSGGQGMYYEQYF
>TRBJ2-7|NA|NA|TRBV5-1
TGCGCCAGCAGCTTGGTATACGGGAACGAGCAGTACTTC
CASSLVYGNEQYF
>TRBJ2-2|TRBD2|NA|TRBV9
TGTGCCAGCAGCATGACTAGCGGGGGGCCGAACACCGGGGAGCTGTTTTTT
CASSMTSGGPNTGELFF
>TRBJ2-7|NA|NA|TRBV27
TGTGCCCCCAAGGGCGGGCAGTACTTC
CAPKGGQYF
>TRBJ1-1|NA|once|TRBV11-2
TGTGCCAGCAGCCCCAATGGGAGGGTCACTGAAGCTTTCTTT
CASSPNGRVTEAFF
>TRBJ2-1|TRBD2|NA|TRBV12-5
TGTGCTAGTGCCCGGAGTAGCGGGAGGAGGGGGAATGAGCAGTTCTTC
CASARSSGRRGNEQFF
>TRBJ2-7|TRBD2|NA|TRBV28
TGTGCCAGCGGATTGGGACTAGCCTACGAGCAGTACTTC
CASGLGLAYEQYF
>TRBJ2-3|TRBD1|NA|TRBV4-1
TGCGCCAGCAGCCAAGATTCTCCGACAGGGAAGCAAGATACGCAGTATTTT
CASSQDSPTGKQDTQYF
>TRBJ2-3|NA|NA|TRBV30
TGTGCCTGGGGGGACGGATTGAAGGATACGCAGTATTTT
CAWGDGLKDTQYF
>TRBJ1-2|TRBD1|NA|TRBV27
TGTGCCAGCAGTTCCACCTGGGACAGGACAGGGTGGGCGACCACCTTC
CASSSTWDRTGWATTF
>TRBJ2-3|TRBD1|NA|TRBV7-9
TGTGCCAGCAGCACGTGGACAGGTGGGGATACGCAGTATTTT
CASSTWTGGDTQYF
>TRBJ1-1|NA|NA|TRBV30
TGTGCCTGGATGGGAGGGGAGGAGGAAGCTTTCTTT
CAWMGGEEEAFF
>TRBJ2-1|TRBD2|NA|TRBV2
TGTGCCATCTGGACCGGGACTAGGGATTATGAGCAGTTCTTC
CAIWTGTRDYEQFF
>TRBJ1-5|NA|NA|TRBV27
TGTGCCAGCAGTTCAACAGGGTTCAATCAGCCCCAGCATTTT
CASSSTGFNQPQHF